Below are 3 T cell receptor beta chains sequenced from a single sample in a study of CD8+ T cells in alopecia areata. Isolated RNA was reverse transcribed into cDNA used as the sequencing template. Only in-frame clones appear in the TCRdb table, and some are missing; sequencing was by immunoSEQ multiplex PCR. The sample consists of roughly 60,000 clones, around 40% of them appearing once. The specimen was NKG2D-low CD8+ T cells sorted from blood. The source is a human donor with alopecia areata.

The chain recombines TRBV25-1 with TRBJ2-7; D tentatively reads TRBD1 or TRBD2 (5 bases each). The V end lost 2 bases, the J end lost 3 bases, and 8 bases lay between the germline ends. This CDR3 region has 13 residues. CDR1 and CDR2 from the germline V gene are MGHDK and SYGVNS. The CDR3 loop is CASSEGGGYEQYF. CDR3 DNA sequence: TGTGCCAGCAGTGAAGGGGGTGGCTACGAGCAGTACTTC.

A word on this clone: A junction end diverges from the germline sequence, so it may reflect a read error. The chain joins TRBV6-5 to TRBJ2-3, with D maybe TRBD2 (6 bases). The CDR3 has 8 amino acids. Germline values: CDR1 MNHEY, CDR2 SVGAGI. In DNA form, the CDR3 reads TGTGCCAGCAGGGGACTGCGTTTT. This translates into CASRGLRF.

This chain uses TRBV21-1 with TRBJ1-5; the table calls TRBD1, which could not be checked here. TRBV21-1 is labeled a pseudogene. This CDR3 has 18 residues. This CDR3 is CASIQKARQGRTNQPQHF. In DNA form, the CDR3 reads TGTGCCAGCATCCAAAAGGCCCGACAGGGACGAACGAATCAGCCCCAGCATTTT.